This T cell receptor (beta chain) is drawn from a study of cytomegalovirus exposure and HLA in healthy donors. Primers: 60 Vbeta forward and 13 Jbeta reverse. Sequencing was performed with immunoSEQ multiplex PCR; in TCRdb, only in-frame clones are kept and a portion is missing. The sample consists of 150,000 to 200,000 clones, 75% to 90% of them appearing once. The V gene end was trimmed by 0 bases and the J gene end by 3 bases; junction bases not matched to a gene: 5. The CDR3 length is 17 residues. Germline V gives CDR1 LNHDA, CDR2 SQIVND (reference sequence). The receptor was derived from a man aged 18 to 35 in good health and CMV-seropositive. The sample comprised PBMCs. J is TRBJ2-3 and V is TRBV19; 11 bases fit TRBD2. CDR3 sequence: CASSIDLAGGRTDTQYF. CDR3 nucleotide sequence: TGTGCCAGTAGTATAGATCTAGCGGGGGGTAGGACAGATACGCAGTATTTT.